Listed below are T cell receptor beta chains from one sample, sequenced in a study of CD8 T cells in cerebrospinal fluid in Alzheimer's disease. TCRdb re-called the 10x single-cell sequencing reads and shows each CDR3 protein once, DNA omitted. The specimen's table records about 1,600 distinct CDR3 sequences. Sequenced: cerebrospinal fluid. The receptors come from a human donor in good health. The CDR3 runs from the conserved cysteine through the conserved F or W. Fields, in order: clone size, J gene, CDR3 length, V gene, CDR3 protein. Rows give clone size only sometimes, using once, few, many, or a class for an expanded clone.

>-|TRBJ1-1|14|TRBV19
CASSIGERYTEAFF
>-|TRBJ2-7|14|TRBV19
CASSILLTVHEQYF
>medium-sized|TRBJ2-4|13|TRBV20-1
CSARTGLVDIQYF
>medium-sized|TRBJ2-5|15|TRBV7-6
CASSLVPRGQETQYF
>-|TRBJ1-6|14|TRBV5-4
CASSAGQTNSPLHF
>medium-sized|TRBJ2-1|15|TRBV6-6
CASSYSELPHNEQFF
>large|TRBJ2-2|14|TRBV2
CASKGQVNTGELFF
>medium-sized|TRBJ2-2|15|TRBV7-9
CASSPDGWSTGELFF
>medium-sized|TRBJ1-6|15|TRBV12-3/TRBV12-4
CASSETAPGLSPLHF
>medium-sized|TRBJ2-2|15|TRBV4-2
CASSQVVGTTGELFF
>medium-sized|TRBJ2-7|13|TRBV9
CASSTGLVEEQYF
>medium-sized|TRBJ1-1|17|TRBV9
CASSVTRTGGSNTEAFF
>medium-sized|TRBJ2-7|14|TRBV10-3
CAISPGQSSYEQYF
>medium-sized|TRBJ1-6|14|TRBV20-1
CSARVGGNNSPLHF
>medium-sized|TRBJ2-7|15|TRBV9
CASSPQAVSSYEQYF
>medium-sized|TRBJ2-6|15|TRBV6-2/TRBV6-3
CASSYRDSGANVLTF
>-|TRBJ2-6|19|TRBV5-4
CASSFQDSKRGDWANVLTF
>medium-sized|TRBJ2-5|14|TRBV5-4
CASNPVGNQETQYF
>-|TRBJ2-5|15|TRBV13
CASSLTEWGKETQYF
>-|TRBJ1-1|16|TRBV18
CASSLKDTGASSEAFF
>medium-sized|TRBJ1-5|15|TRBV5-8
CASSRRVSGNQPQHF
>medium-sized|TRBJ2-5|14|TRBV6-2/TRBV6-3
CASTLTGPVETQYF
>medium-sized|TRBJ2-5|12|TRBV20-1
CSARAGGETQYF
>medium-sized|TRBJ2-3|18|TRBV5-1
CASSLTGPAGTSTDTQYF